A single sample gave rise to the 17 T cell receptor beta chains below, sequenced in a study of CD8 T cells in Susac syndrome. Random hexamers served to reverse transcribe roughly 0.5 to 1 ug RNA. TCRdb re-analysed the immunoSEQ multiplex PCR reads in MiXCR, keeping a single row per CDR3 protein. The table lists 150,000 to 200,000 distinct CDR3 sequences, under 97% of them singletons, with approximately 0.09% in the top ten. Sequenced sample: CD4+ T cells from PBMCs. The receptors were sampled from a human donor with multiple sclerosis.

The chain uses TRBV3-1 and TRBJ2-3; maybe TRBD2 (5 bases). There are 15 residues in the CDR3. Germline-derived CDR1 and CDR2 are LGHDT and YNNKEL (reference sequence). Trimming removed 4 bases at V and 1 base at J, with 12 bases between. The DNA for the CDR3 is TGTGCCAGCAGCCTGGGCGTGAGGGGCACAGATACGCAGTATTTT. Amino acids: CASSLGVRGTDTQYF.

The gene calls are TRBV7-9 and TRBJ1-2; 7 positions agree with TRBD1. The germline gives CDR1 SEHNR, CDR2 FQNEAQ (reference sequence). This CDR3 contains 13 residues. V was clipped by 3 bases and J by 3 bases; unmatched bases: 1. Here the CDR3 DNA reads TGTGCCAGCAGCTTTGACAGGGACTATGGCTACACCTTC. This sequence encodes CASSFDRDYGYTF.

The rearrangement joins TRBV7-9 to TRBJ2-3; the D is unclear. CDR1 and CDR2 from the germline V gene are SEHNR and FQNEAQ (reference sequence). The CDR3 is made up of 14 amino acids. V lost 3 bases, J lost 2 bases, and 9 bases lay in between. CDR3: CASSFRQITDTQYF. CDR3 nucleotides: TGTGCCAGCAGCTTCAGACAAATCACAGATACGCAGTATTTT.

The chain has TRBV30 and TRBJ1-5; a weak D match, TRBD1 (6 bases). The ends were cut back, 2 bases at V and 3 bases at J, with 11 bases in the middle. The CDR3 extends over 14 amino acids. Germline V gene lookup returns CDR1 GTSNPN and CDR2 SVGIG (reference sequence). The CDR3 loop reads CAWSNGQFNQPQHF. DNA of the CDR3: TGTGCCTGGAGTAATGGACAGTTCAATCAGCCCCAGCATTTT.

This chain uses TRBV7-9 with TRBJ1-1; weak D call: TRBD1 (5 bases). CDR3 length: 12 amino acids. V dropped 11 bases and J dropped 7 bases, with 17 bases sitting between them. Germline assignment: CDR1 SEHNR and CDR2 FQNEAQ (reference sequence). The CDR3 nucleotides read TGTGCCCTCAGCTTGGGGACGGATGAAGCTTTCTTT. This translates into CALSLGTDEAFF.

The chain recombines TRBV30 with TRBJ1-5, with no clear D. The CDR3 sequence is 14 residues long. Looked up from germline, CDR1 is GTSNPN and CDR2 is SVGIG (reference sequence). Trimming pared 2 bases from V and 9 bases from J, leaving 17 bases between. In DNA form, the CDR3 reads TGTGCCTGGAGTTTAACCCGAGGTGTTGGGCCCCAGCATTTT. The encoded protein is CAWSLTRGVGPQHF.

The rearrangement links TRBV29-1 to TRBJ2-1, with 8 bases lining up with TRBD2. The CDR3 loop spans 15 amino acids. In germline, CDR1 is SQVTM, CDR2 ANQGSEA. After removal of 6 bases from V and 4 bases from J, the junction contained 11 bases not matched to a gene. The CDR3 protein is CSVPPGGGGYNEQFF. The CDR3 DNA reads TGCAGCGTCCCCCCGGGGGGGGGAGGTTACAATGAGCAGTTCTTC.

This CDR3 reads CASSQGGLGPFF. The CDR3 DNA reads as TGTGCCAGCAGCCAAGGCGGACTAGGCCCGTTCTTC. The chain is built from TRBV3-1 and TRBJ2-1; 7 nucleotides match TRBD2. V was clipped by 1 base and J by 15 bases; unmatched bases: 6. The CDR3 runs 12 residues. CDR1 and CDR2 (germline): LGHDT, YNNKEL (reference sequence).

The rearrangement joins TRBV7-6 to TRBJ1-2, with D tentatively TRBD1 (6 bases). The CDR3 runs to 13 residues. The germline V and J ends were trimmed by 8 bases and 0 bases, with 10 bases remaining between them. In germline, CDR1 is SGHVS, CDR2 FNYEAQ. The CDR3 protein is CASGGGTNYGYTF. CDR3 in DNA: TGTGCCAGCGGTGGGGGCACTAACTATGGCTACACCTTC.

The V call is TRBV5-1, the J call TRBJ2-5; a weak D match, TRBD2 (5 bases). This CDR3 contains 16 residues. CDR1 SGHRS and CDR2 YFSETQ come from the germline V gene. The V gene lost 0 bases and the J gene lost 2 bases, with 14 bases spanning the gap. The DNA of the CDR3 is TGCGCCAGCAGCTTGGGGGCTAGCCGCATACAAGAGACCCAGTACTTC. Amino acids: CASSLGASRIQETQYF. The full variable domain, in which reference TRBV5-1 and TRBJ2-5 provide the parts outside the CDR3, is KAGVTQTPRYLIKTRGQQVTLSCSPISGHRSVSWYQQTPGQGLQFLFEYFSETQRNKGNFPGRFSGRQFSNSRSEMNVSTLELGDSALYLCASSLGASRIQETQYFGPGTRLLVL.

This chain joins TRBV27 and TRBJ1-5, with 10 bases fitting TRBD1. J gave up 5 bases and V 7 bases, and 14 bases lay outside the gene matches. The CDR3 sequence is 17 residues long. Looked up from germline, CDR1 is MNHEY and CDR2 is SMNVEV (reference sequence). This CDR3 reads CASNPTTGGLGDQPQHF. Here the CDR3 DNA reads TGTGCCAGCAATCCCACGACAGGGGGCTTGGGGGATCAGCCCCAGCATTTT.

The gene calls are TRBV9 and TRBJ1-1; the D is unclear. The CDR3 is 15 amino acids. Germline assignment: CDR1 SGDLS and CDR2 YYNGEE. The germline V and J ends were trimmed by 1 base and 1 base, with 11 bases remaining between them. Here the CDR3 DNA reads TGTGCCAGCAGCGTACAGGCTAACGGGAACACTGAAGCTTTCTTT. This encodes CASSVQANGNTEAFF. Full variable domain (outside the CDR3, taken from reference TRBV9 and TRBJ1-1): DSGVTQTPKHLITATGQRVTLRCSPRSGDLSVYWYQQSLDQGLQFLIQYYNGEERAKGNILERFSAQQFPDLHSELNLSSLELGDSALYFCASSVQANGNTEAFFGQGTRLTVV.

V is TRBV12-3 or TRBV12-4 and J is TRBJ2-1, with 12 positions matching TRBD2. V gave up 6 bases and J gave up 8 bases; unmatched junction bases: 8. The CDR3 length is 15 residues. The CDR3 coding sequence is TGTGCCAGCAGACTAGCGGGGGGAGGTATAGATGAGCAGTTCTTC. Amino acid sequence: CASRLAGGGIDEQFF.

The chain uses TRBV5-1 and TRBJ2-7; 9 nucleotides line up with TRBD2. The CDR3 spans 15 residues. Germline loops: CDR1 SGHRS, CDR2 YFSETQ. Unmatched junction bases numbered 5, after V lost 4 bases and J lost 0 bases. The chain's CDR3 is CASSPSGDNSYEQYF. CDR3 nucleotides: TGCGCCAGCAGCCCTAGCGGGGACAACTCCTACGAGCAGTACTTC.

This chain connects TRBV5-1 to TRBJ2-7, with D possibly matching TRBD1 (6 bases). V gave up 3 bases and J gave up 0 bases, with 22 bases separating them. The CDR3 sequence is 18 residues long. CDR1 SGHRS and CDR2 YFSETQ come from the germline V gene. In DNA, the CDR3 is TGCGCCAGCAGCTCAACGTACCCTGGGGGCGGATTCTCCTACGAGCAGTACTTC. This encodes CASSSTYPGGGFSYEQYF. Based on the CDR3 plus reference TRBV5-1 and TRBJ2-7, the full variable domain is KAGVTQTPRYLIKTRGQQVTLSCSPISGHRSVSWYQQTPGQGLQFLFEYFSETQRNKGNFPGRFSGRQFSNSRSEMNVSTLELGDSALYLCASSSTYPGGGFSYEQYFGPGTRLTVT.

The rearrangement uses TRBV20-1 and TRBJ2-5; D remains ambiguous. From germline, CDR1 is DFQATT and CDR2 SNEGSKA (reference sequence). Trimming shortened V by 2 bases and J by 5 bases, and 15 bases separated the two germline ends. This CDR3 spans 14 amino acids. The CDR3 region is CSARPTAGSETQYF. CDR3 coding DNA: TGCAGTGCTAGACCCACGGCCGGGTCGGAGACCCAGTACTTC.

This chain uses TRBV29-1 with TRBJ2-7, with TRBD1 matching over 7 bases. Germline loops: CDR1 SQVTM, CDR2 ANQGSEA. V was clipped by 4 bases and J by 1 base; unmatched bases: 4. The CDR3 has 13 amino acids. The CDR3 DNA is TGCAGCGTTGTGGGACAGAGATCCTACGAGCAGTACTTC. It codes for CSVVGQRSYEQYF.